This T cell receptor beta chain emerged from a study of vaccination and CD4 T cells after COVID-19. Study details: Post-vaccine specimens were obtained a median roughly 70 days after dose two (range 14 to 241). Researchers took samples from a few convalescent patients on day 14 and on days 161 to 241 after vaccination.

Cultured CD4+ T-cell DNA underwent Oncomine TCR Beta short-read sequencing. Using its own MiXCR run on the PCR reads, TCRdb lists one record per CDR3 protein. The sample records 15,000 or so distinct CDR3 sequences, under 55% being singletons. This clonotype was found a few times. Its antigen remains unknown. Time point indicated: late sampling 161 to 241 days after vaccination in a few convalescent patients. Sample treatment: approximately nine-day PBMC culture with coronavirus spike peptide pools or control peptides (ViraFEST assay). CDR1 SQVTM and CDR2 ANQGSEA come from the germline V gene. Between the trimmed V and J ends, which lost 5 bases and 8 bases, there was a span of 16 bases. CDR3 length: 13 amino acids.

This receptor was identified in a human donor who had recovered from COVID-19. Here the sequenced sample was CD4+ T cells from blood, cultured in vitro, taken about 7 months after SARS-CoV-2 vaccination. V gene TRBV29-1 combines with J gene TRBJ2-1; maybe TRBD2 (5 bases). The CDR3 DNA reads TGCAGCGTTTTGGAGCGGCGGTCCGATGAGCAGTTCTTC. Its protein is CSVLERRSDEQFF.